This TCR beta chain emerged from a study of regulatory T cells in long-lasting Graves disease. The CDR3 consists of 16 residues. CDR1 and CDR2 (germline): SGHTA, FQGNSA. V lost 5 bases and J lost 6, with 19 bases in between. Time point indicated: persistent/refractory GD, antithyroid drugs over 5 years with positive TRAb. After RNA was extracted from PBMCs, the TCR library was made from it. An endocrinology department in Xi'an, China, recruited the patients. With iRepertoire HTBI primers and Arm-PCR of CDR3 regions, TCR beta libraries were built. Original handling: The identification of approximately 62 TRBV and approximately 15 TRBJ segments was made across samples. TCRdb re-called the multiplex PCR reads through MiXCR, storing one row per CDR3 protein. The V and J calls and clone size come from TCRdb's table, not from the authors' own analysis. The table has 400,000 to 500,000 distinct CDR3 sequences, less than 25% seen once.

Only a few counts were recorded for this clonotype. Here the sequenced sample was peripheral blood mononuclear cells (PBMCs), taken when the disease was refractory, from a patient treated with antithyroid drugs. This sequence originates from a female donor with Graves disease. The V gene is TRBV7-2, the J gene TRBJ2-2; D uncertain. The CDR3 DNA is TGTGCCAGCAGCGACTTGGGATATCCTGGGGCCGGGGAGCTGTTTTTT. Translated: CASSDLGYPGAGELFF.